The rows below give T cell receptor beta chains drawn from one sample of a study of T cell changes during pregnancy in multiple sclerosis. Profiled with immunoSEQ multiplex PCR; TCRdb holds only in-frame clones, not every one. The sample gives fewer than 50,000 clones, roughly 88% of which show up once; about 4.5% is in the top ten. The sequencing here drew on peripheral blood, taken in the second trimester of pregnancy. The receptors originated from a female donor in good health, enrolled as a control in a pregnancy study. Both conserved end residues are part of each CDR3. A D gene is named only where the DNA matches it firmly. Where a row states a size, it is once, few, many or the class of an expanded clone; other rows omit it.

D gene | J gene | V gene | clone size | CDR3 protein | CDR3 DNA
TRBD1 | TRBJ2-2 | TRBV7-2 | . | CASSRSGGPNTGELFF | TGTGCCAGCAGCCGCTCAGGGGGCCCGAACACCGGGGAGCTGTTTTTT
. | TRBJ2-1 | TRBV19 | . | CASSILDGSYNEQFF | TGTGCCAGTAGTATACTAGACGGGTCCTACAATGAGCAGTTCTTC
. | TRBJ1-2 | TRBV6-5 | . | CASTSGLNYGYTF | TGTGCCAGCACCTCGGGTCTAAACTATGGCTACACCTTC
TRBD2 | TRBJ2-2 | TRBV28 | . | CASSWGLAGGTGELFF | TGTGCCAGCAGTTGGGGACTAGCGGGAGGCACCGGGGAGCTGTTTTTT
. | TRBJ1-1 | TRBV5-1 | once | CASSLYALNTEAFF | TGCGCCAGCAGCTTGTATGCACTTAACACTGAAGCTTTCTTT
. | TRBJ2-5 | TRBV7-9 | once | CASRGQETQYF | TGTGCCAGCCGCGGGCAAGAGACCCAGTACTTC
. | TRBJ2-2 | TRBV10-3 | . | CAISELKGMLFF | TGTGCCATCAGTGAGCTAAAGGGGATGCTGTTTTTT
TRBD1 | TRBJ1-1 | TRBV18 | . | CASSPPGQGATEAFF | TGTGCCAGCTCACCGCCAGGACAGGGGGCCACTGAAGCTTTCTTT
. | TRBJ2-7 | TRBV19 | . | CASRTGYEQYF | TGTGCCAGTAGGACAGGTTACGAGCAGTACTTC
TRBD1 | TRBJ1-3 | TRBV25-1 | . | CASSVQTGLIGNTIYF | TGTGCCAGCAGTGTCCAGACAGGGTTAATTGGAAACACCATATATTTT
. | TRBJ1-1 | TRBV19 | . | CASSIGGDRAFF | TGTGCCAGTAGTATTGGGGGGGATAGGGCTTTCTTT
TRBD1 | TRBJ1-6 | TRBV4-3 | . | CASSQDDRGNSPLHF | TGCGCCAGCAGCCAAGACGACAGGGGTAATTCACCCCTCCACTTT
TRBD2 | TRBJ2-1 | TRBV11-2 | . | CASSPSSGRPDEQFF | TGTGCCAGCAGCCCCTCCAGCGGGAGGCCAGATGAGCAGTTCTTC
. | TRBJ1-1 | TRBV15 | few | CATSREGNTEAFF | TGTGCCACCAGCAGGGAGGGAAACACTGAAGCTTTCTTT
. | TRBJ1-2 | TRBV30 | . | CAWIPRLANYGYTF | TGTGCCTGGATTCCGCGGTTAGCTAACTATGGCTACACCTTC
. | TRBJ1-6 | TRBV19 | . | CASSMSGQSSPLHF | TGTGCCAGTAGTATGTCAGGGCAGTCATCACCCCTCCACTTT
. | TRBJ2-7 | TRBV6-5 | . | CASSPLGGLREQYF | TGTGCCAGCAGCCCCTTGGGGGGATTAAGAGAGCAGTACTTC
TRBD1 | TRBJ2-2 | TRBV29-1 | . | CSVEPGDRGEPNTGELFF | TGCAGCGTTGAACCTGGGGACAGGGGTGAACCTAACACCGGGGAGCTGTTTTTT
. | TRBJ2-7 | TRBV10-3 | . | CAIRSSYEQYF | TGTGCCATCAGGAGCTCCTACGAGCAGTACTTC
TRBD1 | TRBJ2-3 | TRBV19 | . | CASSPRQGLGTDTQYF | TGTGCCAGTAGTCCCCGACAGGGTCTGGGCACAGATACGCAGTATTTT
. | TRBJ2-5 | TRBV18 | . | CASSPGRQVGWQTQYF | TGTGCCAGCTCACCGGGCCGCCAGGTCGGATGGCAGACCCAGTACTTC
TRBD2 | TRBJ2-7 | TRBV4-2 | . | CASSPSAGVNYEQYF | TGTGCCAGCAGCCCGTCGGCGGGAGTTAACTACGAGCAGTACTTC
. | TRBJ1-1 | TRBV29-1 | . | CSVDTGNTEAFF | TGCAGCGTTGATACTGGTAACACTGAAGCTTTCTTT
TRBD2 | TRBJ2-5 | TRBV9 | . | CASSAGGAGGLGETQYF | TGTGCCAGCAGCGCTGGTGGAGCGGGGGGCCTGGGAGAGACCCAGTACTTC
. | TRBJ2-1 | TRBV27 | . | CASSPAYNEQFF | TGTGCCAGCAGCCCTGCCTACAATGAGCAGTTCTTC
TRBD1 | TRBJ1-5 | TRBV2 | . | CASSRLDRENQPQHF | TGTGCCAGCAGCCGATTGGACAGGGAAAATCAGCCCCAGCATTTT
. | TRBJ2-2 | TRBV11-3 | . | CASSLGATGELFF | TGTGCCAGCAGCTTAGGGGCCACCGGGGAGCTGTTTTTT